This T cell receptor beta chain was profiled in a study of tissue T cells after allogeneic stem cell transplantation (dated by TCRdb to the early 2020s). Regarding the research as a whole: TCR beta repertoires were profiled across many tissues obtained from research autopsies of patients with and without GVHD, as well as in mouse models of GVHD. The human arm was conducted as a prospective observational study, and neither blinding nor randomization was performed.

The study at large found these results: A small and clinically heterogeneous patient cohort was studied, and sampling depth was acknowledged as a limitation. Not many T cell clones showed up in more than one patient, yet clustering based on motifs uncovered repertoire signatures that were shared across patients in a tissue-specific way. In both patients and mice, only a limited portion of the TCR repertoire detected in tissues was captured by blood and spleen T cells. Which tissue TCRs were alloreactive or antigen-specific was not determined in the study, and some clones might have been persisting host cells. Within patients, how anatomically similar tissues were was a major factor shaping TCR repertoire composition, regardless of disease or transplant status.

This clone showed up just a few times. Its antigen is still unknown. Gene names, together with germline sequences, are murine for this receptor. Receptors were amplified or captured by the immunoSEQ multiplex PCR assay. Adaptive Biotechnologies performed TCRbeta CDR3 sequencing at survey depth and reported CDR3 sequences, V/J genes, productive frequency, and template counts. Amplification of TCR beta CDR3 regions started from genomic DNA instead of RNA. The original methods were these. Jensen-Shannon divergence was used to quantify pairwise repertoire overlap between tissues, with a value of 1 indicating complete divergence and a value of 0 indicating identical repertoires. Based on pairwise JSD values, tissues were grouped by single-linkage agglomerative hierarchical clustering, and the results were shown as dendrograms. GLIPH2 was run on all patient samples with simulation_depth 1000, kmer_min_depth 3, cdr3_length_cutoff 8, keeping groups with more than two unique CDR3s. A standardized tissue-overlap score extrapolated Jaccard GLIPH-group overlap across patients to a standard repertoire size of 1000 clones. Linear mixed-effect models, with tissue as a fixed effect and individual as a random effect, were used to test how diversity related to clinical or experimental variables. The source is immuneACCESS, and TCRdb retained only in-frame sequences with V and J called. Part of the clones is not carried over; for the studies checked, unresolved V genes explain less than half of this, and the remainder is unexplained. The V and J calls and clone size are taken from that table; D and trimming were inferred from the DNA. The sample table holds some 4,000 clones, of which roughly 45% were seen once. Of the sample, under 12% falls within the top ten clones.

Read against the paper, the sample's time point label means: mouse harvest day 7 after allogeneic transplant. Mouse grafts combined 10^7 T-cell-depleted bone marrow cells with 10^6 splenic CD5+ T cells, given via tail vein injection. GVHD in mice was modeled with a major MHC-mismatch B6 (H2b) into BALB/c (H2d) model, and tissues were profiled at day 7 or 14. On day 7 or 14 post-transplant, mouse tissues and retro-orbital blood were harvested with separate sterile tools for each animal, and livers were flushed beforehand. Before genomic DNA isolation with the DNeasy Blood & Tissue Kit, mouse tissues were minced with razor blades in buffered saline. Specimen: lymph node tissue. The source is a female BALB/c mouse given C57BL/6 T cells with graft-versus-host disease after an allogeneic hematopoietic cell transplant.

The CDR3 loop reads CASSDAWGGSAETLYF. The CDR3 DNA, read in part, is TGTGCCAGCAGTGATGCCTGGGGGGGAAGTGCAGAAACGCTGTAT. The chain is made from TRBV13-1 and TRBJ2-3, with 9 bases matching TRBD2. The read ends 1 residue shy of where the CDR3 ends; the end is completed using the germline J gene. Spanning cysteine to phenylalanine, the CDR3 consists of 16 amino acids. The 45 bases shown cover part of the CDR3, and their frame starts at base 1. CDR1 and CDR2, per the germline V gene, are NSHNY and SYGAGN. Compared with germline, V lacks 0 bases and J lacks 0 bases; bases without a gene match: 2.